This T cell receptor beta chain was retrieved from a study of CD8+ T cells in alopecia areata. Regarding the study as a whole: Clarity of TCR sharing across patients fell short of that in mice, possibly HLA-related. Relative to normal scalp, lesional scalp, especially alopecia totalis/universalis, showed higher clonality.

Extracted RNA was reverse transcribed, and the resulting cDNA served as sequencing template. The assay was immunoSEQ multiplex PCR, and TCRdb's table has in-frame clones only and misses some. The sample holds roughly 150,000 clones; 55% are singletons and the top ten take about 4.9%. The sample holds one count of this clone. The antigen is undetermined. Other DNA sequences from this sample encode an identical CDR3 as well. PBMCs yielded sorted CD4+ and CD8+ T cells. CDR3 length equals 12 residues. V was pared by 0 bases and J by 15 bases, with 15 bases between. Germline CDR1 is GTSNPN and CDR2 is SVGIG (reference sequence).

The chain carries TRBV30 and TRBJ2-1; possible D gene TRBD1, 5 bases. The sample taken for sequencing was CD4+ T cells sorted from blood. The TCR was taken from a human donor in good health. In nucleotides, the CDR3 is TGTGCCTGGAGTGTAAGGGCAGGGTTAACGTTCTTC. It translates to CAWSVRAGLTFF.